This TCR beta chain was sequenced in a study of shared clonotypes between healthy human individuals. Clones were sequenced by immunoSEQ multiplex PCR, and TCRdb holds only the in-frame ones, with some missing. The sample holds 950,000 to 1,300,000 clones, about 80% seen once. This clonotype was sampled from a man aged 18-30 years in good health. The sequenced material came from memory CD4+ T cells sorted from blood. Described subset: CD45RA-negative fraction.

The CDR3 sequence is CASSLQHEQYF. The DNA of the CDR3 is TGTGCCAGCAGCTTACAGCACGAGCAGTACTTC. The rearrangement links TRBV11-2 to TRBJ2-7; no reliable D call. The CDR3 is made up of 11 amino acids. Germline lookup yields CDR1 SGHAT and CDR2 FQNNGV. Between the trimmed V and J ends, which lost 2 bases and 5 bases, there was a span of 4 bases.